This entry is about one T cell receptor (beta chain). Its antigen remains unknown. V was pared by 4 bases and J by 0 bases, with 7 bases between. This CDR3 has 12 amino acids. Germline assignment: CDR1 SQVTM and CDR2 ANQGSEA. The sample comes from a study of T-cell memory formation after mild COVID-19. About the study: TCR clusters mostly belonged to single donors. Study results and limitations: Within pre-infection memory, some responding clones were found, suggesting cross-reactive memory joined.

TCRdb re-derived calls from the 5' RACE reads in MiXCR, one entry per CDR3 protein. Of 250,000 to 400,000 distinct CDR3 sequences in the sample, 13% to 15% are singletons; the top ten hold 20% to 25%. The chain combines TRBV29-1 with TRBJ2-7, with D unresolved. The receptor comes from a young man who had mild COVID-19 (a few samples of this study predate the infection). Cell type and time point are not known. Sequenced input: PBMCs or a T cell subset sorted from them (not recorded which). CDR3 sequence (DNA): TGCAGCGTTGGGGTCAGCTCCTACGAGCAGTACTTC. Its protein product is CSVGVSSYEQYF.